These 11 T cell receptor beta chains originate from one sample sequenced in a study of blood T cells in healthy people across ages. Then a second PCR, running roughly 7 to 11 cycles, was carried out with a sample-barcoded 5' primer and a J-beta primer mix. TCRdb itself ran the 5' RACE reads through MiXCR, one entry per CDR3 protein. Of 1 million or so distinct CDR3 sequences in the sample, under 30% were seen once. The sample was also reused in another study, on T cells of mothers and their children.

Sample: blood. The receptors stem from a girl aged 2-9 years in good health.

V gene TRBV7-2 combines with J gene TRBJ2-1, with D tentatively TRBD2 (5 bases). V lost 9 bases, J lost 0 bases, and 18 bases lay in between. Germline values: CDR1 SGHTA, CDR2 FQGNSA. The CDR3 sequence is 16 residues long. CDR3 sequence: CASATEAASSYNEQFF. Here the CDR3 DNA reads TGTGCCAGTGCCACGGAGGCGGCCAGCTCCTACAATGAGCAGTTCTTC.

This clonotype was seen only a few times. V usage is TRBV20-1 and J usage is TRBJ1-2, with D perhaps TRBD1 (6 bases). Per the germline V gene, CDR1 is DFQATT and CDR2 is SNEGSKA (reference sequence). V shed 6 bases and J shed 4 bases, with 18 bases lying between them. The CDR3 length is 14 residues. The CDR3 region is CSALGDGTRYGYTF. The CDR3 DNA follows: TGCAGTGCCCTGGGGGACGGGACACGCTATGGCTACACCTTC.

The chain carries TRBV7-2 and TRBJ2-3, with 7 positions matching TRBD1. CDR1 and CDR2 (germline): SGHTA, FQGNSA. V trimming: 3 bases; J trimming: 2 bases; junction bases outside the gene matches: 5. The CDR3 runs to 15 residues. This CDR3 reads CASSFRGTVTDTQYF. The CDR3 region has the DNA TGTGCCAGCAGCTTTAGGGGGACAGTCACAGATACGCAGTATTTT.

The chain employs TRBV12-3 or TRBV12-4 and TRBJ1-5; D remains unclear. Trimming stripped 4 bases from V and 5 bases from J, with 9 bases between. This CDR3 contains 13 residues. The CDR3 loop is CASSSGWDQPQHF. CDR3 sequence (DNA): TGTGCCAGCAGTTCCGGATGGGATCAGCCCCAGCATTTT.

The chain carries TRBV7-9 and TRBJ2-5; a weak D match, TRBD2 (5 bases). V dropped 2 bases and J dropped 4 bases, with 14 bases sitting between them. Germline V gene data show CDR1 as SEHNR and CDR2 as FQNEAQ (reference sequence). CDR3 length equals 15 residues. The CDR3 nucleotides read TGTGCCAGCAGCTTAAATATTATGGGGAGAGAGACCCAGTACTTC. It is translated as CASSLNIMGRETQYF. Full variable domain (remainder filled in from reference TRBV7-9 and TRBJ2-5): DTGVSQNPRHKITKRGQNVTFRCDPISEHNRLYWYRQTLGQGPEFLTYFQNEAQLEKSRLLSDRFSAERPKGSFSTLEIQRTEQGDSAMYLCASSLNIMGRETQYFGPGTRLLVL.

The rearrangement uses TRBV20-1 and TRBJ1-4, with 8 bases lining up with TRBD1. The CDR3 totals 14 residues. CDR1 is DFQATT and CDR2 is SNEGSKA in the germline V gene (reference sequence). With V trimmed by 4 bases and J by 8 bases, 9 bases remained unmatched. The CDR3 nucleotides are TGCAGTGCTAATTCCGGACAGGGAGGGGAAAAACTGTTTTTT. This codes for CSANSGQGGEKLFF.

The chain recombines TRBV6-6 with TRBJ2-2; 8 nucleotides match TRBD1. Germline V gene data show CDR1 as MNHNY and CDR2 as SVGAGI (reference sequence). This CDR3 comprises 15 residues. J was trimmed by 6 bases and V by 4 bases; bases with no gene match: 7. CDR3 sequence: CASSSWDRRAGELFF. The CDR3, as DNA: TGTGCCAGCAGTTCCTGGGACAGGCGTGCCGGGGAGCTGTTTTTT.

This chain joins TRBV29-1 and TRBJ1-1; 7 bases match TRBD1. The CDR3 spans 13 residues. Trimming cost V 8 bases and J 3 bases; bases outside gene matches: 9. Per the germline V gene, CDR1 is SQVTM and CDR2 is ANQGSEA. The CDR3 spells CSSVTGADTEAFF. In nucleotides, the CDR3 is TGCAGCTCAGTAACAGGGGCTGACACTGAAGCTTTCTTT.

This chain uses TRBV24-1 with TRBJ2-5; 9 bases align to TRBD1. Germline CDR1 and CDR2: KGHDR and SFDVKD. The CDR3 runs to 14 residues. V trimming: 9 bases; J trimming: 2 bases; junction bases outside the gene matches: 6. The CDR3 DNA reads TGTGCCACCGCTAAGGGGACAGGGCAAGAGACCCAGTACTTC. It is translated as CATAKGTGQETQYF.

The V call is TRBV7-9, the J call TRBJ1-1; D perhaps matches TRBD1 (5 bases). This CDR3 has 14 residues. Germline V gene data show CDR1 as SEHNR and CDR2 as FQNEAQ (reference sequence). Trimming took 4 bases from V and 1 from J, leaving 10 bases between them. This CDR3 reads CASSSRGPNTEAFF. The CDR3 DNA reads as TGTGCCAGCAGCTCCCGGGGCCCGAACACTGAAGCTTTCTTT.

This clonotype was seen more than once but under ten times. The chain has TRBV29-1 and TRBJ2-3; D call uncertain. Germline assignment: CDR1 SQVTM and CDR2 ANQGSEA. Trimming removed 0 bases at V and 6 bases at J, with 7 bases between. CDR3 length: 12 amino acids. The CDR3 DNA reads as TGCAGCGTTGAAGAGCCCGCGGATACGCAGTATTTT. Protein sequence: CSVEEPADTQYF.